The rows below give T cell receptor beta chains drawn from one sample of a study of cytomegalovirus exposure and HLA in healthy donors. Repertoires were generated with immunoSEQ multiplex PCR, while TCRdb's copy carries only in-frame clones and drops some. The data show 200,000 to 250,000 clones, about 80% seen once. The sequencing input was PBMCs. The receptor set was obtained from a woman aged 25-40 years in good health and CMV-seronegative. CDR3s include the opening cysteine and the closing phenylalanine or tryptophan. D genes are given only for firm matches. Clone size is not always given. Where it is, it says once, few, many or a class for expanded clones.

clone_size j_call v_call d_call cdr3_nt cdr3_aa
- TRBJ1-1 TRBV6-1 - TGTGCCAGCAGTCTACAGGGTTTTTGGACTGAAGCTTTCTTT CASSLQGFWTEAFF
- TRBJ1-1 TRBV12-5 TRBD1 TGTGCTAGTGGTCCGAGACAGGGTACAACTGAAGCTTTCTTT CASGPRQGTTEAFF
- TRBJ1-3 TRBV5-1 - TGCGCCAGCAGCTTGACAGGGTACGGCAACACCATATATTTT CASSLTGYGNTIYF
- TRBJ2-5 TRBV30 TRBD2 TGTGCCTGGAGTGTTGGGGCGGGGGGGCCGCAGACCCAGTACTTC CAWSVGAGGPQTQYF
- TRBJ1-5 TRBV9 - TGTGCCAGCAGCGTAGGACTGTCTAATCAGCCCCAGCATTTT CASSVGLSNQPQHF
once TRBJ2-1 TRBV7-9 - TGTGCCAGCAGCTTAGAACAGGGATTGAATGAGCAGTTCTTC CASSLEQGLNEQFF
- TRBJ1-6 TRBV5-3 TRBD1 TGTGCCAGAAGCTTTGGGAAGGGGGCGGGTTCACCCCTCCACTTT CARSFGKGAGSPLHF
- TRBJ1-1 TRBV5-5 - TGTGCCAGCAGCTTTGACACTACTGGGACATTGAACACTGAAGCTTTCTTT CASSFDTTGTLNTEAFF
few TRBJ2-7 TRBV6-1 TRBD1 TGTGCCAGCAGTGACACAGGGGGTCATGAGCAGTACTTC CASSDTGGHEQYF
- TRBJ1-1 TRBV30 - TGTGCCTGGAGTGCCCTTCGGGGGGGCGGGGCTGAAGCTTTCTTT CAWSALRGGGAEAFF
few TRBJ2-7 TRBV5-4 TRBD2 TGTGCCAGCAGCTTCGGGGACGTACTAGCGGGAGGGACCTACGAGCAGTACTTC CASSFGDVLAGGTYEQYF
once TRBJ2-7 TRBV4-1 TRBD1 TGCGCCAGCAGCCCCCACAGGGGCTCCTACGAGCAGTACTTC CASSPHRGSYEQYF